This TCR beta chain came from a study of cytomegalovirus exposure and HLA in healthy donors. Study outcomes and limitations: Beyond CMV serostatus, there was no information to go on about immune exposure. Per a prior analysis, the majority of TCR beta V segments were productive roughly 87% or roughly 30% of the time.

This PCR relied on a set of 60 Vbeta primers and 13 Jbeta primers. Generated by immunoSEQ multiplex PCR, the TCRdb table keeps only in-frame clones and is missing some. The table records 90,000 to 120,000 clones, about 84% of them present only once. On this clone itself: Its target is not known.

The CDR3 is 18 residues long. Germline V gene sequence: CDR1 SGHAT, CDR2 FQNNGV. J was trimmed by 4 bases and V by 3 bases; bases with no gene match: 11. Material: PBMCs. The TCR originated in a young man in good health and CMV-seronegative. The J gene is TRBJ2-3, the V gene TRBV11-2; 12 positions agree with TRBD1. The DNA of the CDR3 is TGTGCCAGCAGCTTCTGGGACAGGGGGCTCGCCGGGGCAGATACGCAGTATTTT. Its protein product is CASSFWDRGLAGADTQYF.